This T cell receptor (beta chain) was found in a study of blood T cells in healthy people across ages. Study overall: About one barcoded beta molecule per two T cells came from capture by template switching.

The CDR3 is 16 amino acids. CDR1 is MGHRA and CDR2 is YSYEKL in the germline V gene. V lost 0 bases to trimming and J lost 6 bases, with 16 bases between them. General study findings and limits: There was a strong correlation between TCR beta diversity and naive T cell percentage.

A second PCR, run for 7 to 11 cycles, used a sample-barcoded 5' primer plus a J-beta primer mix. TCRdb itself ran the 5' RACE reads through MiXCR, one entry per CDR3 protein. The data hold some 1.4 million distinct CDR3 sequences, with approximately 38% observed a single time. A note on this clonotype: What it binds is not known.

This TCR was sampled from a woman under 30 in good health. Sequencing used blood. J is TRBJ2-3 and V is TRBV4-1, with TRBD2 as a possible D gene (6 bases). The CDR3 coding sequence is TGCGCCAGCAGCCAAGAGTGGCGGGCGGGGAGTGATACGCAGTATTTT. Amino acid sequence: CASSQEWRAGSDTQYF.